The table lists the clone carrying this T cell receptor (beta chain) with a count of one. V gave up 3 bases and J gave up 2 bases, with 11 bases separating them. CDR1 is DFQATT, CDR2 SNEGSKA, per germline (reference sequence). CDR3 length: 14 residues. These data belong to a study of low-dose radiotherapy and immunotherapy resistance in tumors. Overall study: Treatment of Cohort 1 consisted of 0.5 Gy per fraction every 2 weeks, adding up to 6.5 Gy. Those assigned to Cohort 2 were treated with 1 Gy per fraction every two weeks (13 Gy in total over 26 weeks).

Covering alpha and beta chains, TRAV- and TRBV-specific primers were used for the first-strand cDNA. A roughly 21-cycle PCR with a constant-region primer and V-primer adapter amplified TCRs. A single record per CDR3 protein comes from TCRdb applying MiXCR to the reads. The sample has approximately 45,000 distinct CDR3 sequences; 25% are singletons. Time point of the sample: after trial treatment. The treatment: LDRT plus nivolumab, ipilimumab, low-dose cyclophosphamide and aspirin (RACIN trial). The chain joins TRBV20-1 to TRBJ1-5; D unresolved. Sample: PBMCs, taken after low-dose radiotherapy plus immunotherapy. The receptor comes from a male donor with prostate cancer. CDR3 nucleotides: TGCAGTGCTAGCCGGGAGATGGGCAATCAGCCCCAGCATTTT. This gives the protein CSASREMGNQPQHF.